Reported below is one T cell receptor beta chain. No antigen is known for it. No base quality values were provided; no much bigger clone lies one nucleotide off. Patients with a history of autoimmune disease or receiving systemic immunosuppression were excluded from the trial. Peripheral blood for TCR sequencing was collected from all dose cohorts at baseline, on cycle 4 day 1, and on cycle 7 day 1. Samples came from an open-label, multicenter, first-in-human phase I dose-escalation trial of ivuxolimab. The trial enrolled adults with locally advanced or metastatic head and neck squamous cell, hepatocellular, melanoma or renal cell carcinoma. Before TCR sequencing, CD4+ T cells and CD8+ T cells from peripheral blood were sorted into separate populations. Genomic DNA was extracted from sorted cells for sequencing of the TCRbeta CDR3 region. TCRbeta CDR3 regions were sequenced using the immunoSEQ Assay. The immuneACCESS repertoire file appears here via TCRdb, limited to in-frame rearrangements. These files lack a portion of the clones; in checked studies, under half of the deficit traces to unresolved V genes, and the cause of the others is not known. This sample is represented by 70,000 to 80,000 clones; just under 95% of them were singletons. The biggest ten clones account for about a sixth of the sample.

CDR1 LGHNT and CDR2 FRNRAP are derived from the germline V gene. Deletion took 6 bases off V and 1 base off J, with a span of 15 bases between the germline ends. Taken from cysteine to phenylalanine, the CDR3 has 15 residues. The kept DNA is CDR3 alone, 45 bases in frame from the first base. The source of the sample is a study of OX40 agonist ivuxolimab in advanced cancers. In terms of the full investigation: The costimulatory receptor OX40 (CD134) was targeted by ivuxolimab, a fully human IgG2 agonistic monoclonal antibody. Patients were allowed to have had prior anti-PD-1, anti-PD-L1 or anti-CTLA-4 therapy, and 30% to 40% of the dose-escalation patients had been treated with checkpoint inhibitors. The purpose of peripheral TCRbeta sequencing was to test whether ivuxolimab changed TCR sequence diversity and led to clonal T-cell expansion. Intravenous ivuxolimab was administered to patients every 2 weeks at six dose levels: 0.01, 0.1, 0.3, 1.5, 3 and 10 mg/kg. The monotherapy dose-escalation portion (N of about 49 patients) of the phase I ivuxolimab trial is reported in the paper. Partial responses were achieved by three dose-escalation patients, of whom one had hepatocellular carcinoma and two had cutaneous melanoma. The dose-escalation cohort was about 83% male with a mean age of about 60 years, ranging from roughly 23 to 90. Of the roughly 51 patients in dose escalation, about 20 had hepatocellular carcinoma, some 15 had melanoma, 9 had renal cell carcinoma and 9 had head and neck cancer. The research as a whole found: Low levels of normalized T-cell clonal expansion were also seen in some nonresponding patients. Which antigens the clonally expanded peripheral T cells were specific for was not determined. Clonal expansion of both CD4+ and CD8+ blood T cells was observed from baseline to week 6 at doses 0.1 to 3.0 mg/kg. After ivuxolimab, expanded clones were on average more numerous among CD8+ T cells than among CD4+ T cells. Partial responders in the 0.1-3.0 mg/kg groups had among the lowest normalized peripheral clonal expansion, especially among CD8+ T cells.

This receptor chain uses TRBV12-5 and TRBJ2-5; TRBD1 is perhaps the D gene, given 5 matching bases. The starting material was CD4+ or CD8+ T cells sorted from blood, obtained in a trial of the OX40 agonist ivuxolimab. The receptor's source is an adult with an advanced solid tumor such as melanoma, head and neck, liver or kidney cancer. CDR3 region: CASGSHTGSQETQYF. In nucleotides, the sequence is TGTGCTAGTGGGTCACATACAGGTTCCCAAGAGACCCAGTACTTC.